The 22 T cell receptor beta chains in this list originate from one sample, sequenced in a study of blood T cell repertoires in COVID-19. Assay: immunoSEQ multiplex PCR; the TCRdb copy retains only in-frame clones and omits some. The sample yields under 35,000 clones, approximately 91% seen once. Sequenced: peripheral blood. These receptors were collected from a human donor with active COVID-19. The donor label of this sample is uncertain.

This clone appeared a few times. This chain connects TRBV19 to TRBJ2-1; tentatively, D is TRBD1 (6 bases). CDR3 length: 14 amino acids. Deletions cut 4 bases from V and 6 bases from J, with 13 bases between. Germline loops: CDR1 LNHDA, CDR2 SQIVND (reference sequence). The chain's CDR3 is CASSTGRDTNEQFF. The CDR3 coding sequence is TGTGCCAGTAGTACAGGTCGGGACACCAATGAGCAGTTCTTC.

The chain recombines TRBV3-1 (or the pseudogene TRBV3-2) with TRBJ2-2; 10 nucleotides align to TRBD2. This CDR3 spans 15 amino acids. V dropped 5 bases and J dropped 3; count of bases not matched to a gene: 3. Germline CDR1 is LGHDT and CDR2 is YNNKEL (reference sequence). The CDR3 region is CASSKTSGHTGELFF. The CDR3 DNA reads TGTGCCAGCAGCAAGACTAGCGGGCACACCGGGGAGCTGTTTTTT.

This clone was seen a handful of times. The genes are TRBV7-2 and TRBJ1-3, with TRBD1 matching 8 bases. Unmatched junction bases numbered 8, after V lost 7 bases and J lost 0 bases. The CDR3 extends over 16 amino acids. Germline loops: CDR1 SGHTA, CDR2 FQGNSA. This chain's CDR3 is CASNNPGGHSGNTIYF. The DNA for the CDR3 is TGTGCCAGCAACAATCCAGGGGGCCACTCTGGAAACACCATATATTTT.

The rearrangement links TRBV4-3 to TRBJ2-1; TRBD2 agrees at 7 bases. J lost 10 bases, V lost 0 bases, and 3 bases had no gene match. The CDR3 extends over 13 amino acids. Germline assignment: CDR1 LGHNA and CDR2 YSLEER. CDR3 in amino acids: CASSQDWRGEQFF. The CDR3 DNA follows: TGCGCCAGCAGCCAAGATTGGCGGGGGGAGCAGTTCTTC.

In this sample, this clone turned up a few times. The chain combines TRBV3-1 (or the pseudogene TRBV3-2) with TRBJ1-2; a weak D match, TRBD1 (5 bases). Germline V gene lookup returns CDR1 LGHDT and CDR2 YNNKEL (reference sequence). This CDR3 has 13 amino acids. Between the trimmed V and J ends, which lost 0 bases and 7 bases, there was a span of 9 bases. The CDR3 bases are TGTGCCAGCAGCCAAGACAGGGTTACTGGCTACACCTTC. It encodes CASSQDRVTGYTF.

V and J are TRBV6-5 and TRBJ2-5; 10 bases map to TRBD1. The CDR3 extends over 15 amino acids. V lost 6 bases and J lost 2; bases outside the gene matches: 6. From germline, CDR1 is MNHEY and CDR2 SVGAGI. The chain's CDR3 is CASRRTGGLQETQYF. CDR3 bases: TGTGCCAGCAGGAGGACAGGGGGACTACAAGAGACCCAGTACTTC.

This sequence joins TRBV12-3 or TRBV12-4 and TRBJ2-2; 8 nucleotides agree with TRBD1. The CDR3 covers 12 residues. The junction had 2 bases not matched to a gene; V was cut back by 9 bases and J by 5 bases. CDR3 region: CASHRGTGELFF. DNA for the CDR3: TGTGCCAGTCACAGGGGGACCGGGGAGCTGTTTTTT.

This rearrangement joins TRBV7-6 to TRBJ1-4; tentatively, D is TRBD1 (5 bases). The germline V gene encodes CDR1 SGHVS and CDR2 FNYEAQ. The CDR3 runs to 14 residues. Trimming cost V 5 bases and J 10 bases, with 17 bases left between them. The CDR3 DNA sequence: TGTGCCAGCAGCCCGGTAGGGGTATTTGGAAAACTGTTTTTT. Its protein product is CASSPVGVFGKLFF.

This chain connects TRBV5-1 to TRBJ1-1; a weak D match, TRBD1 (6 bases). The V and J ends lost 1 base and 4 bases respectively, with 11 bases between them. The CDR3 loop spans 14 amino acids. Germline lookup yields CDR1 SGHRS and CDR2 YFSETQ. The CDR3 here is CASSLSYRVTEAFF. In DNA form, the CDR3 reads TGCGCCAGCAGCTTGTCTTACAGGGTCACTGAAGCTTTCTTT.

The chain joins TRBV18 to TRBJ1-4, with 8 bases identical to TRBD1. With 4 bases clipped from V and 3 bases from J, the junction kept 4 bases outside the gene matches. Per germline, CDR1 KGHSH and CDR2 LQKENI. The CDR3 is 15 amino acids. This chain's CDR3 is CASSLSQGANEKLFF. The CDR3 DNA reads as TGTGCCAGCTCACTGTCACAGGGGGCTAATGAAAAACTGTTTTTT.

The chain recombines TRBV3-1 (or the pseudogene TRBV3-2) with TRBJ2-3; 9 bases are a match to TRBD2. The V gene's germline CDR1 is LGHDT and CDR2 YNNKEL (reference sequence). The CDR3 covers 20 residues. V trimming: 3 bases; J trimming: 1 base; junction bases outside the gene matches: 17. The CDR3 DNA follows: TGTGCCAGCAGCCACCGAAGAGTTGGCGGGGGGGGTCGCGGCACAGATACGCAGTATTTT. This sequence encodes CASSHRRVGGGGRGTDTQYF.

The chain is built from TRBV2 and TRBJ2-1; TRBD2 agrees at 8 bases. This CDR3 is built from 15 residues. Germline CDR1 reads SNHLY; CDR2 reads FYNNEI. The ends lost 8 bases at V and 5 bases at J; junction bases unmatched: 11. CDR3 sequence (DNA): TGTGCCAGCTCCTCGGCCGGGACTAGTCACAATGAGCAGTTCTTC. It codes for CASSSAGTSHNEQFF.

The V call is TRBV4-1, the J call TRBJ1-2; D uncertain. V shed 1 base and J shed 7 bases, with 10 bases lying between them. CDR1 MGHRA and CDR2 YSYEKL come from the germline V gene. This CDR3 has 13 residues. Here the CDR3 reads CASSQVGSGGYTF. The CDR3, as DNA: TGCGCCAGCAGCCAAGTAGGATCGGGTGGCTACACCTTC.

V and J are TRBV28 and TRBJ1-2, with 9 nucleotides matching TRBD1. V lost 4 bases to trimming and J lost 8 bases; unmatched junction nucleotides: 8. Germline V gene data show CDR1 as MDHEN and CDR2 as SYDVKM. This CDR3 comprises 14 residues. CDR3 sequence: CASSSHRGRGGYTF. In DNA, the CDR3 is TGTGCCAGCAGTTCCCACAGGGGGCGTGGAGGCTACACCTTC.

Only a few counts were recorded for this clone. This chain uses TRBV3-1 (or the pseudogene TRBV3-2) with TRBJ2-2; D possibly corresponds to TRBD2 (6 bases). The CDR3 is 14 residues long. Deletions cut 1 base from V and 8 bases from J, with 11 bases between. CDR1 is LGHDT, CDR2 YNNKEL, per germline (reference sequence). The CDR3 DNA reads TGTGCCAGCAGCCAAGGACTAGGGGCGGGGGAGCTGTTTTTT. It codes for CASSQGLGAGELFF.

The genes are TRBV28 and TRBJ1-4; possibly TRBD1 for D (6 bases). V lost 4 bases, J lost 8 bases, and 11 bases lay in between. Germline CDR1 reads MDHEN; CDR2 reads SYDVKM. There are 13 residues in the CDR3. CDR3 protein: CASSWDKDEKLFF. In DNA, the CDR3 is TGTGCCAGCAGTTGGGACAAGGACGAAAAACTGTTTTTT.

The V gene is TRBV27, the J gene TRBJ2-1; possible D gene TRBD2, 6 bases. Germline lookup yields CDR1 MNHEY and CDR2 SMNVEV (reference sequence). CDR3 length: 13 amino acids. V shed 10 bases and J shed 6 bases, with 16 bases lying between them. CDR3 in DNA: TGTGCCACCCGGACTAAGAGTCCCAATGAGCAGTTCTTC. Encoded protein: CATRTKSPNEQFF.

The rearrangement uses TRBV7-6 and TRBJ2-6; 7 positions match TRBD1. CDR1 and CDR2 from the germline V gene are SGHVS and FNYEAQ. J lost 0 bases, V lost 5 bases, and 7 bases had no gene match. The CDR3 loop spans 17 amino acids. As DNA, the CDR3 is TGTGCCAGCAGCATGGGACAGATAATCTCTGGGGCCAACGTCCTGACTTTC. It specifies CASSMGQIISGANVLTF.

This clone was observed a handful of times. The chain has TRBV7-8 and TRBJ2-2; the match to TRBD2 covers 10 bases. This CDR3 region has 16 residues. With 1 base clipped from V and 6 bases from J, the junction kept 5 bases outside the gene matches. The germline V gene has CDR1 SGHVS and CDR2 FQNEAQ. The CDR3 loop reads CASSLVVAGGPGELFF. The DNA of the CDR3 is TGTGCCAGCAGCTTAGTGGTAGCGGGGGGCCCCGGGGAGCTGTTTTTT.

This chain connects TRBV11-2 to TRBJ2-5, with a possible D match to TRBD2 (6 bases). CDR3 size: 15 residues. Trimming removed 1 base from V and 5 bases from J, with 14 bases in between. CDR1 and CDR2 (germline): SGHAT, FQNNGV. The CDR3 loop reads CASSLVRGTYETQYF. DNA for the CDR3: TGTGCCAGCAGCTTAGTTCGGGGGACTTACGAGACCCAGTACTTC.

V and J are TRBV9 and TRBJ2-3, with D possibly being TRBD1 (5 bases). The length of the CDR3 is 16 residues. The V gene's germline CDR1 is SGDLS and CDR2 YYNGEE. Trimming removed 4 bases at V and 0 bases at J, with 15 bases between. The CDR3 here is CASSREGVGSTDTQYF. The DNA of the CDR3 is TGTGCCAGCAGCAGGGAAGGGGTGGGGAGCACAGATACGCAGTATTTT.

For the CDR3, the DNA is TGTGCCAGCAGCCAAGGAGGGATAGCGGGGGGCCGCGGAACAGATACGCAGTATTTT. Translation: CASSQGGIAGGRGTDTQYF. This sequence joins TRBV3-1 (or the pseudogene TRBV3-2) and TRBJ2-3; 10 bases agree with TRBD2. The V gene end was trimmed by 1 base and the J gene end by 3 bases; junction bases not matched to a gene: 13. The CDR3 covers 19 residues. Germline values: CDR1 LGHDT, CDR2 YNNKEL (reference sequence).